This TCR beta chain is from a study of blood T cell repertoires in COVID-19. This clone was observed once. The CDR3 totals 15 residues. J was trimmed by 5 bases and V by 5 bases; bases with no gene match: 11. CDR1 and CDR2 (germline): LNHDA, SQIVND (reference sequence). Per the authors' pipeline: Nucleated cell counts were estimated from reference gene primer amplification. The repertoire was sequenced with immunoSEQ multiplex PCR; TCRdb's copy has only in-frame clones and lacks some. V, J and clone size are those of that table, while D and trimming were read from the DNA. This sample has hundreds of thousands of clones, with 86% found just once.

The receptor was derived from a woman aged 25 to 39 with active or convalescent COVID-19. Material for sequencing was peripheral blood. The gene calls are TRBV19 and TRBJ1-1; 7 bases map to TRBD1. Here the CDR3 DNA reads TGTGCCAGTAGTGTGAGAGGGGGCCTCGGAACTGAAGCTTTCTTT. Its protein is CASSVRGGLGTEAFF.